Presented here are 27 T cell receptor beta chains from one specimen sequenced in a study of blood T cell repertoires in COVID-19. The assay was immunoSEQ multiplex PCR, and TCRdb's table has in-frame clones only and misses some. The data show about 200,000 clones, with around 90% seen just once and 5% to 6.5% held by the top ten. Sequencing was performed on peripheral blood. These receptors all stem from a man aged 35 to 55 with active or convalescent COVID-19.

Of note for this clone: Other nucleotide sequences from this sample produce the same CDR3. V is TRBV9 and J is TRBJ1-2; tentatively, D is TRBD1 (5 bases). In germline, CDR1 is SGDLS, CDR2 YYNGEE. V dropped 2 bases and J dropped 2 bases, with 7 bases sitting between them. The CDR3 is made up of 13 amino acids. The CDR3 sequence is CASSVDRNYGYTF. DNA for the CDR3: TGTGCCAGCAGCGTCGACAGAAACTATGGCTACACCTTC.

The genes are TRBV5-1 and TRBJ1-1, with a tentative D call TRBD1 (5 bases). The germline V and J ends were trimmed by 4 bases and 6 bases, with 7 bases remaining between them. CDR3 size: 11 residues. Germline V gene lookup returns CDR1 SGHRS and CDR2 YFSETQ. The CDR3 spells CASSGGSEAFF. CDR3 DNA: TGCGCCAGCAGCGGGGGGTCTGAAGCTTTCTTT.

This CDR3 reads CASKTLQGMGNQPQHF. In DNA form, the CDR3 reads TGTGCCAGCAAAACCTTACAGGGGATGGGGAATCAGCCCCAGCATTTT. The V gene is TRBV28, the J gene TRBJ1-5; TRBD1 matches 7 bases. V trimming: 7 bases; J trimming: 4 bases; junction bases outside the gene matches: 13. Germline V lookup: CDR1 MDHEN, CDR2 SYDVKM. This CDR3 region has 16 residues.

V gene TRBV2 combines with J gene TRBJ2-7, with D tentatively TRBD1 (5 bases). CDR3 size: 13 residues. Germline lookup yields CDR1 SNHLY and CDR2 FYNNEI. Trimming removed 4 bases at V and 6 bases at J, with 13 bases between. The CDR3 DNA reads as TGTGCCAGCAGTGGGTTTCAGGGCGTCGAGCAGTACTTC. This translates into CASSGFQGVEQYF.

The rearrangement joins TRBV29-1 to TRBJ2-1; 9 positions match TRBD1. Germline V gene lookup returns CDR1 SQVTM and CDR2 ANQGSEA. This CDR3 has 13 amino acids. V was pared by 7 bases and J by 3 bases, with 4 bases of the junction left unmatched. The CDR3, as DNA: TGCAGCGCACCGGGACAGGGCTACAATGAGCAGTTCTTC. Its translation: CSAPGQGYNEQFF.

In DNA, the CDR3 is TGTGCCAGCAGCTCAAATGGGGGGACTGAAGCTTTCTTT. Amino acids: CASSSNGGTEAFF. The gene calls are TRBV7-3 and TRBJ1-1, with a possible D match to TRBD1 (5 bases). With 4 bases removed from V and 5 bases from J, the gap between germline ends came to 11 bases. CDR1 SGHTA and CDR2 FQGTGA come from the germline V gene. CDR3 length equals 13 residues. Supplemented by reference TRBV7-3 and TRBJ1-1, the full variable domain reads GAGVSQTPSNKVTEKGKYVELRCDPISGHTALYWYRQSLGQGPEFLIYFQGTGAADDSGLPNDRFFAVRPEGSVSTLKIQRTERGDSAVYLCASSSNGGTEAFFGQGTRLTVV.

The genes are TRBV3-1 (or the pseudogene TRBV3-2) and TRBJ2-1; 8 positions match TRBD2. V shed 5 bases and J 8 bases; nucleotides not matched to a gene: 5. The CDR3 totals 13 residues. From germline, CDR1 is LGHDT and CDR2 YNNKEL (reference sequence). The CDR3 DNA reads TGTGCCAGCAGCTCGGGACTAGAGGATGAGCAGTTCTTC. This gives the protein CASSSGLEDEQFF.

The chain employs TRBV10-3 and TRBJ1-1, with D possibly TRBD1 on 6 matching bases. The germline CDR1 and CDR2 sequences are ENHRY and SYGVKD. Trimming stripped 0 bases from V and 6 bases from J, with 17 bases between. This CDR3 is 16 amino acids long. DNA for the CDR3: TGTGCCATCAGTGAGTCGACGGGGGGACATGGGTCTGAAGCTTTCTTT. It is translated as CAISESTGGHGSEAFF.

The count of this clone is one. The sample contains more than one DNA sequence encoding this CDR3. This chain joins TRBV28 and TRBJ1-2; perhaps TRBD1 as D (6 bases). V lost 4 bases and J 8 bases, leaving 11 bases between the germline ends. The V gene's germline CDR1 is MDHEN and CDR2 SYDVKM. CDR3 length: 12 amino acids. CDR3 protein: CASSSTGYGYTF. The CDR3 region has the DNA TGTGCCAGCAGTTCCACAGGGTACGGCTACACCTTC.

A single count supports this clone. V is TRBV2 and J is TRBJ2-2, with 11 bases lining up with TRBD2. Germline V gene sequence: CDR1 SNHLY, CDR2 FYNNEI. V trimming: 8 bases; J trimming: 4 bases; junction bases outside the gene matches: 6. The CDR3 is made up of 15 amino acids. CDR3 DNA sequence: TGTGCCAGCGGAACTAGCGGGGGACCCACCGGGGAGCTGTTTTTT. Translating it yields CASGTSGGPTGELFF.

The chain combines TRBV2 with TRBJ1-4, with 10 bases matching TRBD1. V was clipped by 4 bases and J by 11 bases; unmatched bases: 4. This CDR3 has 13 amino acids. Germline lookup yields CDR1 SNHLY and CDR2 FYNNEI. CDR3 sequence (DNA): TGTGCCAGCAGTGTCGGACAGGGGGACAAACTGTTTTTT. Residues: CASSVGQGDKLFF.

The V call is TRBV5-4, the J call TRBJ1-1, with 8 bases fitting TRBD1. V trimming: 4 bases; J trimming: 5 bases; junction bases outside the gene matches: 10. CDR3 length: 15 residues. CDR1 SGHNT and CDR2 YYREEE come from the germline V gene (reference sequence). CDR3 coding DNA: TGTGCCAGCAGCCAACGGACAGGGTCGAGGACTGAAGCTTTCTTT. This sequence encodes CASSQRTGSRTEAFF.

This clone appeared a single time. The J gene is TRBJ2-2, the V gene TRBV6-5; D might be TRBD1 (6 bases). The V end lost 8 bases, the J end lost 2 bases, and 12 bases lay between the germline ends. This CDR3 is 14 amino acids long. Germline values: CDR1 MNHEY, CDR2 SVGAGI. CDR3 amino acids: CASRVQGNTGELFF. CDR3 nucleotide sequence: TGTGCCAGCCGGGTACAGGGTAACACCGGGGAGCTGTTTTTT.

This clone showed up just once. This CDR3 is CASSVRDTGELFF. CDR3 bases: TGTGCCAGCAGCGTCAGGGACACCGGGGAGCTGTTTTTT. The chain uses TRBV5-5 and TRBJ2-2; D possibly corresponds to TRBD1 (5 bases). V was trimmed by 4 bases and J by 3 bases, leaving 7 bases between them. Germline V gene sequence: CDR1 SGHKS, CDR2 YYEKEE (reference sequence). This CDR3 spans 13 amino acids.

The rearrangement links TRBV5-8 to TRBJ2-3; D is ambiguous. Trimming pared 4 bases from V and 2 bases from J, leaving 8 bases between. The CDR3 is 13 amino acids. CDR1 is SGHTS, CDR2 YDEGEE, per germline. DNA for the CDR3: TGTGCCAGCAGCACGTCCTACACAGATACGCAGTATTTT. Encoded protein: CASSTSYTDTQYF.

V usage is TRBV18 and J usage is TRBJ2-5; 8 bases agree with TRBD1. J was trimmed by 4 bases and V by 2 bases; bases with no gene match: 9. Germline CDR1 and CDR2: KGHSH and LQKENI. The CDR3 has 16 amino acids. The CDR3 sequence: CASSPGRTGMGETQYF. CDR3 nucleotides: TGTGCCAGCTCACCAGGTCGGACAGGGATGGGAGAGACCCAGTACTTC.

The CDR3 DNA follows: TGTGCCAGCAGCTTAGATACCGGGACAGGGAACACTGAAGCTTTCTTT. As protein: CASSLDTGTGNTEAFF. The V and J genes are TRBV11-2 and TRBJ1-1; 8 nucleotides match TRBD1. V lost 0 bases to trimming and J lost 1 base; unmatched junction nucleotides: 4. This CDR3 comprises 16 residues. Germline V gives CDR1 SGHAT, CDR2 FQNNGV.

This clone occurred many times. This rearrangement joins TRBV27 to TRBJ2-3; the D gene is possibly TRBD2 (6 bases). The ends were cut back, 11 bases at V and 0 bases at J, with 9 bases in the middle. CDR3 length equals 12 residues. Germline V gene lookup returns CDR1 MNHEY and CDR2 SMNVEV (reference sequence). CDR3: CAAGHSTDTQYF. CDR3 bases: TGTGCCGCGGGGCACAGCACAGATACGCAGTATTTT.

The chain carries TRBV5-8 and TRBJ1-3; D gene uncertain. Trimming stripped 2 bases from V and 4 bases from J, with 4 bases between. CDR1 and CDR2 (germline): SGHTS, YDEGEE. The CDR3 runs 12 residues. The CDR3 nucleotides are TGTGCCAGCAGCTTCGTAGGAAACACCATATATTTT. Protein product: CASSFVGNTIYF.

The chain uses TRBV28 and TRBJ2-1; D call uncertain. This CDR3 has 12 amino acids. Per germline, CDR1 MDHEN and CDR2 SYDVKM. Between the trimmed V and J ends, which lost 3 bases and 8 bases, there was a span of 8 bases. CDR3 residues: CASSLRHDEQFF. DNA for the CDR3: TGTGCCAGCAGTTTGCGCCACGATGAGCAGTTCTTC. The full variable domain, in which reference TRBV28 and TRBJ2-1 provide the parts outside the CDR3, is DVKVTQSSRYLVKRTGEKVFLECVQDMDHENMFWYRQDPGLGLRLIYFSYDVKMKEKGDIPEGYSVSREKKERFSLILESASTNQTSMYLCASSLRHDEQFFGPGTRLTVL.

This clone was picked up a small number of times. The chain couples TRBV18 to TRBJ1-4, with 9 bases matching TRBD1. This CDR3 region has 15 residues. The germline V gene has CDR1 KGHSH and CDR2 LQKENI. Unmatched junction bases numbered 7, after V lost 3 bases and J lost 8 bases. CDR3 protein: CASSPGSGTGEKLFF. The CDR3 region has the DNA TGTGCCAGCTCACCCGGTTCCGGGACAGGGGAAAAACTGTTTTTT.

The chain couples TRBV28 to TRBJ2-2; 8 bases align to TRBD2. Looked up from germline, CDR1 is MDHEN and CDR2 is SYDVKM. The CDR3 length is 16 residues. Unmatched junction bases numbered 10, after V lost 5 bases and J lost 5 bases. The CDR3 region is CASSLQGAGVTGELFF. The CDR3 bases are TGTGCCAGCAGTCTCCAGGGAGCGGGAGTTACCGGGGAGCTGTTTTTT.

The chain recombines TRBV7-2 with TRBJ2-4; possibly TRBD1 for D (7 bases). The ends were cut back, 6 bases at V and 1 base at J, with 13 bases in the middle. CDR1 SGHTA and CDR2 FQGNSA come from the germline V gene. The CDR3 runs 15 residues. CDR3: CASRAGGFAKNIQYF. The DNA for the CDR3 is TGTGCCAGCAGGGCAGGGGGGTTCGCCAAAAACATTCAGTACTTC.

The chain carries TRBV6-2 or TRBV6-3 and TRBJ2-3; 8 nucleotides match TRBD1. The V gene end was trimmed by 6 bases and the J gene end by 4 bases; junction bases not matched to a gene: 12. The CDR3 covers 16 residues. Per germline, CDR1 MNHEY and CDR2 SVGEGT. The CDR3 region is CASSRGDRPPADTQYF. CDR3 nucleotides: TGTGCCAGCAGCCGAGGGGACAGGCCGCCCGCAGATACGCAGTATTTT.

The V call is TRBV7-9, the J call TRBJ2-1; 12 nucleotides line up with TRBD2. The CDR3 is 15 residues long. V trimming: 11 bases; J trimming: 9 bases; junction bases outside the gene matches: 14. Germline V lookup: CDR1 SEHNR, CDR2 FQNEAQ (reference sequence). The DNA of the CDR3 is TGTGCCTCAGCCCTGACTAGCGGGAGTCTTAGTGAGCAGTTCTTC. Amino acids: CASALTSGSLSEQFF.

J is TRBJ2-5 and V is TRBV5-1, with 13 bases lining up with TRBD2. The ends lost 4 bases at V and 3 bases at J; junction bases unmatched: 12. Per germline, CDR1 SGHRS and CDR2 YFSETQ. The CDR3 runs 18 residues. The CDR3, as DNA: TGCGCCAGCAGCCTTTCCGGGACTAGCGGGATTTTGAAAGAGACCCAGTACTTC. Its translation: CASSLSGTSGILKETQYF. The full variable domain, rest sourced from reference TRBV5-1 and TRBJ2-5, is KAGVTQTPRYLIKTRGQQVTLSCSPISGHRSVSWYQQTPGQGLQFLFEYFSETQRNKGNFPGRFSGRQFSNSRSEMNVSTLELGDSALYLCASSLSGTSGILKETQYFGPGTRLLVL.

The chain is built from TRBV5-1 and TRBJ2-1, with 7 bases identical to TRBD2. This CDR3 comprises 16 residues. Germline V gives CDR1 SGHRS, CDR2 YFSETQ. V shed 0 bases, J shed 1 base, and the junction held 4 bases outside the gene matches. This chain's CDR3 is CASSLDRGGSYNEQFF. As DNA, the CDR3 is TGCGCCAGCAGCTTGGATCGCGGGGGTTCCTACAATGAGCAGTTCTTC.